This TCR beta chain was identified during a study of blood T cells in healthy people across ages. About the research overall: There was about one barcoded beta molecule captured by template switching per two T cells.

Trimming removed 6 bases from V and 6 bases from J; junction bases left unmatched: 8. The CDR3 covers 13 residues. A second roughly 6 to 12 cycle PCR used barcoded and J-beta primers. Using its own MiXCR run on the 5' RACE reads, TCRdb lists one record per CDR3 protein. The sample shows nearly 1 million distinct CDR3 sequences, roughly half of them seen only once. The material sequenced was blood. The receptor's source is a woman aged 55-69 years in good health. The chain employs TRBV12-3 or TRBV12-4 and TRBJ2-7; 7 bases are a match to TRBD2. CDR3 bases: TGTGCCAGCAGCAGGACTAGGGTGGGCGAGCAGTACTTC. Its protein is CASSRTRVGEQYF.